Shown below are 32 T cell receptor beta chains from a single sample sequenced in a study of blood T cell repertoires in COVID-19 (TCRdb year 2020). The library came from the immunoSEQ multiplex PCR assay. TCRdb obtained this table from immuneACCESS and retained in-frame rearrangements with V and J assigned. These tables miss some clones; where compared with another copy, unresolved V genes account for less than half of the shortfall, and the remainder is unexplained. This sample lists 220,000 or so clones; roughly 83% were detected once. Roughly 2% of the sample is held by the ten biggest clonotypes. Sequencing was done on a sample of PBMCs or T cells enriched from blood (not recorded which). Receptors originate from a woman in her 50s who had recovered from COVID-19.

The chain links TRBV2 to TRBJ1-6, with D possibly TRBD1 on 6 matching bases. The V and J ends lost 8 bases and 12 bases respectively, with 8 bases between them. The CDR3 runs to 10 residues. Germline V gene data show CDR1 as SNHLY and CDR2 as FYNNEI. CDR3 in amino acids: CASRGGPLHF. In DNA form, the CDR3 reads TGTGCCAGCCGAGGGGGACCCCTCCACTTT.

CDR3 protein: CASSLRGELDYGYTF. In nucleotides, the CDR3 is TGTGCCAGCAGCCTCCGCGGGGAGTTGGACTATGGCTACACCTTC. V is TRBV9 and J is TRBJ1-2; D gene ambiguous. Germline V CDR1 and CDR2: SGDLS, YYNGEE. This CDR3 contains 15 residues. V was shortened by 4 bases and J by 3 bases, with 16 bases between the two germline ends.

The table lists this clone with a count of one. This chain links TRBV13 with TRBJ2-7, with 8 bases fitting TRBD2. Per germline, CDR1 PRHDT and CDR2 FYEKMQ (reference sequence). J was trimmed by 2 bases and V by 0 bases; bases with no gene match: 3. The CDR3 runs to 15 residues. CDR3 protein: CASSLGLAGAYEQYF. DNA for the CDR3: TGTGCCAGCAGCTTAGGGCTAGCGGGCGCCTACGAGCAGTACTTC.

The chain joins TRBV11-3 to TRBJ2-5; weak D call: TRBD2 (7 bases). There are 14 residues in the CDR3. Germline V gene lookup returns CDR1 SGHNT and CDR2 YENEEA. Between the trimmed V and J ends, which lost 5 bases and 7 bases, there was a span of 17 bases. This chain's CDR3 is CASSPQGGGGTQYF. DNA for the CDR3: TGTGCCAGCAGCCCGCAAGGGGGGGGAGGGACCCAGTACTTC.

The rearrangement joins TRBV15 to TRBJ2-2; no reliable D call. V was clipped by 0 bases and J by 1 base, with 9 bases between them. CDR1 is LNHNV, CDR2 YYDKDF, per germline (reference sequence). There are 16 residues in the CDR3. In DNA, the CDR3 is TGTGCCACCAGCAGAGAACCAGAACAGAACACCGGGGAGCTGTTTTTT. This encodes CATSREPEQNTGELFF. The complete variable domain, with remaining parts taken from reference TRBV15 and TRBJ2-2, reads DAMVIQNPRYQVTQFGKPVTLSCSQTLNHNVMYWYQQKSSQAPKLLFHYYDKDFNNEADTPDNFQSRRPNTSFCFLDIRSPGLGDTAMYLCATSREPEQNTGELFFGEGSRLTVL.

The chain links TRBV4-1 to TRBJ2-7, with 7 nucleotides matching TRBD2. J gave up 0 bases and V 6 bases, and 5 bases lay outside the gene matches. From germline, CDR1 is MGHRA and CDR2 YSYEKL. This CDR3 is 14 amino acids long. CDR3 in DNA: TGCGCCAGCAGACGAACTAGCGACTCCTACGAGCAGTACTTC. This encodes CASRRTSDSYEQYF.

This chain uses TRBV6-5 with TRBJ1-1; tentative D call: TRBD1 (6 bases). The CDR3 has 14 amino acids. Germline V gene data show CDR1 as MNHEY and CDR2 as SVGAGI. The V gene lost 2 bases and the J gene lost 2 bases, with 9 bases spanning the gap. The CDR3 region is CASSYGTRNTEAFF. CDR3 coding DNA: TGTGCCAGCAGTTACGGGACACGCAACACTGAAGCTTTCTTT.

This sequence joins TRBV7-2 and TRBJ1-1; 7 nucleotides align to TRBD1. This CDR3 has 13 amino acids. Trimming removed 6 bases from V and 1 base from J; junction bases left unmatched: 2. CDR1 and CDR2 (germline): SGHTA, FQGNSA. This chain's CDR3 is CASSRQGNTEAFF. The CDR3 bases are TGTGCCAGCAGTAGACAGGGGAACACTGAAGCTTTCTTT.

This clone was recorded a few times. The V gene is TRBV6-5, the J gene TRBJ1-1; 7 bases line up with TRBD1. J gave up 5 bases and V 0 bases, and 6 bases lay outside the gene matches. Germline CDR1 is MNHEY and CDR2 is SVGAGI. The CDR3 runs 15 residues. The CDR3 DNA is TGTGCCAGCAGTTACTCCCGACAGGGAATTACTGAAGCTTTCTTT. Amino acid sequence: CASSYSRQGITEAFF.

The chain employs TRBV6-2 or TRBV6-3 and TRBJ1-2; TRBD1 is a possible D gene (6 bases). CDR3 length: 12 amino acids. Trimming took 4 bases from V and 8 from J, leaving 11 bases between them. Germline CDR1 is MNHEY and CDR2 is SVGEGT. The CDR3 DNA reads TGTGCCAGCAGTTTTCCAGGGGACGGCTACACCTTC. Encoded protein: CASSFPGDGYTF.

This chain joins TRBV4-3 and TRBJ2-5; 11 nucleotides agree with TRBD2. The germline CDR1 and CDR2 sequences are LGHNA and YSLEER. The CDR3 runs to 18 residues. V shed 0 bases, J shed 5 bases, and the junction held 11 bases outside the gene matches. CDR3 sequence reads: CASSQDFTSGGSRETQYF. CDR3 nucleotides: TGCGCCAGCAGCCAAGACTTCACTAGCGGGGGCTCTCGGGAGACCCAGTACTTC.

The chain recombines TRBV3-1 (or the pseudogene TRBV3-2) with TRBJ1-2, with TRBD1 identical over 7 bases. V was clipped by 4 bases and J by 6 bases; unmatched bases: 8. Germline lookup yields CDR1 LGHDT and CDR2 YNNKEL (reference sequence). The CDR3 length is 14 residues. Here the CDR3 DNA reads TGTGCCAGCAGCCGACAGGGACTGGGAGATGGCTACACCTTC. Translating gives CASSRQGLGDGYTF.

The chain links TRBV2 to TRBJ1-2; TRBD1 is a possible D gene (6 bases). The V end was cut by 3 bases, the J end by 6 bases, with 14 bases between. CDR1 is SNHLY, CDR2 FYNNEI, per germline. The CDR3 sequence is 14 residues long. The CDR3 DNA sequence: TGTGCCAGCAGTGAGAACAGGGCTGCGAATGGCTACACCTTC. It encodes CASSENRAANGYTF.

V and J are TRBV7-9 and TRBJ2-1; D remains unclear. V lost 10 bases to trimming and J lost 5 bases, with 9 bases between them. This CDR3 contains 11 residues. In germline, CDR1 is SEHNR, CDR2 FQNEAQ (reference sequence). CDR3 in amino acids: CATLDHNEQFF. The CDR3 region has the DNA TGTGCCACCCTAGACCACAATGAGCAGTTCTTC.

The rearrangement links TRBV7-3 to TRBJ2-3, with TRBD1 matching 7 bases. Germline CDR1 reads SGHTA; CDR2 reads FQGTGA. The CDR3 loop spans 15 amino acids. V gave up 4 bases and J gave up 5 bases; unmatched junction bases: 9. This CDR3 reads CASSSTGVIQDTQYF. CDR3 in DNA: TGTGCCAGCAGCTCAACAGGGGTGATACAAGATACGCAGTATTTT.

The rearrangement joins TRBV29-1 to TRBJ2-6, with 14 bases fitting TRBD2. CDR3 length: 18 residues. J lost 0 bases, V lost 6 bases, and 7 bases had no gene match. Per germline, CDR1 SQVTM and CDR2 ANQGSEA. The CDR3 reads CSVYGTSGGNSGANVLTF. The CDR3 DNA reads TGCAGCGTATACGGGACTAGCGGGGGAAACTCTGGGGCCAACGTCCTGACTTTC. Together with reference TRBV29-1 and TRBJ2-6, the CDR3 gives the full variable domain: SAVISQKPSRDICQRGTSLTIQCQVDSQVTMMFWYRQQPGQSLTLIATANQGSEATYESGFVIDKFPISRPNLTFSTLTVSNMSPEDSSIYLCSVYGTSGGNSGANVLTFGAGSRLTVL.

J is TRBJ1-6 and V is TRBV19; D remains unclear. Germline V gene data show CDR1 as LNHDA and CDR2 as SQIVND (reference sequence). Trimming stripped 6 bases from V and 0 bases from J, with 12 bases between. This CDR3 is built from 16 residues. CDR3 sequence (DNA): TGTGCCAGTAGAGTGGAGGGCAGCTCCTATAATTCACCCCTCCACTTT. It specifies CASRVEGSSYNSPLHF.

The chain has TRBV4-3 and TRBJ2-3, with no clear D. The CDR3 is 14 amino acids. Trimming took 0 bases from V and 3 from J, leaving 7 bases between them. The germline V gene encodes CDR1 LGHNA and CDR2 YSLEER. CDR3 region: CASSQERHTDTQYF. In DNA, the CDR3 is TGCGCCAGCAGCCAAGAGAGACATACAGATACGCAGTATTTT.

CDR3 sequence: CASGDRVNYGYTF. The CDR3 DNA follows: TGTGCTAGTGGAGACAGGGTTAACTATGGCTACACCTTC. The V and J genes are TRBV12-5 and TRBJ1-2, with 7 bases fitting TRBD1. The trim removed 6 bases at V and 1 base at J, leaving 2 bases unmatched. The CDR3 extends over 13 amino acids. Germline V gene lookup returns CDR1 LGHNT and CDR2 FRNRAP.

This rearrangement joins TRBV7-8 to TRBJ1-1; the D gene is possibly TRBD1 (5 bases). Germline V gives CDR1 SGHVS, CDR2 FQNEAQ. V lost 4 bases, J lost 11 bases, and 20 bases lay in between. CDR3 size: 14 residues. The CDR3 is CASSSETSRVRAFF. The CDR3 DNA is TGTGCCAGCAGCTCCGAGACATCCAGGGTCCGGGCTTTCTTT.

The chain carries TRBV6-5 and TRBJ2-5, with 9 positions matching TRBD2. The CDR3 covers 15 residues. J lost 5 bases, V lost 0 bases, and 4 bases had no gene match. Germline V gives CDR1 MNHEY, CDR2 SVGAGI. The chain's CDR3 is CASSYSAGGPETQYF. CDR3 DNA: TGTGCCAGCAGTTACTCGGCGGGAGGGCCGGAGACCCAGTACTTC.

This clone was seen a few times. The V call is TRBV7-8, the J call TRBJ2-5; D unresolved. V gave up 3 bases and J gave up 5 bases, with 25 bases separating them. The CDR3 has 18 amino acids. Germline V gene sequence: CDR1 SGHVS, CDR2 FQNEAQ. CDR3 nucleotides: TGTGCCAGCAGCTTGGGCTCGCGCGCAGGTCGTTTTATGGAGACCCAGTACTTC. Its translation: CASSLGSRAGRFMETQYF. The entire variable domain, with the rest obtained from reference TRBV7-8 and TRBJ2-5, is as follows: GAGVSQSPRYKVAKRGQDVALRCDPISGHVSLFWYQQALGQGPEFLTYFQNEAQLDKSGLPSDRFFAERPEGSVSTLKIQRTQQEDSAVYLCASSLGSRAGRFMETQYFGPGTRLLVL.

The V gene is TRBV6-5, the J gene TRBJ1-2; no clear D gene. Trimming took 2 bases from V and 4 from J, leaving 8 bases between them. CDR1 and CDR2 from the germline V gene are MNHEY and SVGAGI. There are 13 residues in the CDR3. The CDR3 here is CASSYGQPYGYTF. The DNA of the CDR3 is TGTGCCAGCAGTTACGGGCAGCCCTATGGCTACACCTTC.

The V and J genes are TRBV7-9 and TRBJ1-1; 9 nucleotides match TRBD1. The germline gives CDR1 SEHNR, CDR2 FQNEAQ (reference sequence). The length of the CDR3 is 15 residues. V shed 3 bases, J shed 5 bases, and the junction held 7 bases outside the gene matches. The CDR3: CASSFHRGPETEAFF. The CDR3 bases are TGTGCCAGCAGCTTTCACAGGGGGCCGGAAACTGAAGCTTTCTTT.

CDR3 amino acids: CASSEVAGANTEAFF. The CDR3 nucleotides are TGTGCCAGCAGTGAAGTGGCGGGGGCAAACACTGAAGCTTTCTTT. This rearrangement joins TRBV2 to TRBJ1-1; perhaps TRBD1 as D (6 bases). V lost 1 base and J lost 2, with 11 bases in between. Germline CDR1 reads SNHLY; CDR2 reads FYNNEI. CDR3 size: 15 residues.

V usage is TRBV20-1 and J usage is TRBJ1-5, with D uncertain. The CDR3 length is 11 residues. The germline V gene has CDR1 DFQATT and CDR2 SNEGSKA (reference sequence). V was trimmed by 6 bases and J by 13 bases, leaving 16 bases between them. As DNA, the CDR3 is TGCAGTGCCACAAGCCGAGGGTCTCAGCATTTT. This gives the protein CSATSRGSQHF.

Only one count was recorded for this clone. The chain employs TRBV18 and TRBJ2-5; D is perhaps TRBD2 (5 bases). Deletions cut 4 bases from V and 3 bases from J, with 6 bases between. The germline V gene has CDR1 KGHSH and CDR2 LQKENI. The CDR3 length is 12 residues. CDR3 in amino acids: CASSRGKETQYF. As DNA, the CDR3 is TGTGCCAGCTCACGAGGGAAAGAGACCCAGTACTTC. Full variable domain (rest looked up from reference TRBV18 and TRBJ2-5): NAGVMQNPRHLVRRRGQEARLRCSPMKGHSHVYWYRQLPEEGLKFMVYLQKENIIDESGMPKERFSAEFPKEGPSILRIQQVVRGDSAAYFCASSRGKETQYFGPGTRLLVL.

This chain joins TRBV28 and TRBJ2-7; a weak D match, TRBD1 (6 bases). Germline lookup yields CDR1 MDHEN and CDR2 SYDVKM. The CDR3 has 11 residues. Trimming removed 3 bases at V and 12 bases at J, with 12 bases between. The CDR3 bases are TGTGCCAGCAGTTTCGACAGGTTTGCGTACTTC. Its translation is CASSFDRFAYF.

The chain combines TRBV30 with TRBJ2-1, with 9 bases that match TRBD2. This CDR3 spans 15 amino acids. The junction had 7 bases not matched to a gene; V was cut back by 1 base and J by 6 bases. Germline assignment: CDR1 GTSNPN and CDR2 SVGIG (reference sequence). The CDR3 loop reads CAWSGLAGISNEQFF. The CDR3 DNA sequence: TGTGCCTGGAGTGGCCTAGCGGGGATCAGCAATGAGCAGTTCTTC.

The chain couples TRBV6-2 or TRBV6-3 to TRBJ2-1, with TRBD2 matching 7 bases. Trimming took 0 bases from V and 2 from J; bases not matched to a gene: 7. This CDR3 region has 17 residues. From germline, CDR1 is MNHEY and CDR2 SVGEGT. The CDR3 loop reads CASSYSAGVRTYNEQFF. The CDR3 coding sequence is TGTGCCAGCAGTTACTCTGCGGGGGTGCGAACCTACAATGAGCAGTTCTTC.

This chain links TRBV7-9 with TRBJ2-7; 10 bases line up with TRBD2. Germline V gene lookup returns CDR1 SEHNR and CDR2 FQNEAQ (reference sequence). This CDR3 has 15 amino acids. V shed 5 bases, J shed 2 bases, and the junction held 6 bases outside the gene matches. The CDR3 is CASSLRTSGTYEQYF. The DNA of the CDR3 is TGTGCCAGCAGCCTCAGGACTAGCGGAACCTACGAGCAGTACTTC.

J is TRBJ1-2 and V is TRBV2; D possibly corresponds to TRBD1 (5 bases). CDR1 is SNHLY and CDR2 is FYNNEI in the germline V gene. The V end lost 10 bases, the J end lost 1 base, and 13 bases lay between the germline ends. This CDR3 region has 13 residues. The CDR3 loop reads CAIPTVFNYGYTF. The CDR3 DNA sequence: TGTGCCATCCCGACAGTTTTTAACTATGGCTACACCTTC. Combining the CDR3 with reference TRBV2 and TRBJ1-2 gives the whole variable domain EPEVTQTPSHQVTQMGQEVILRCVPISNHLYFYWYRQILGQKVEFLVSFYNNEISEKSEIFDDQFSVERPDGSNFTLKIRSTKLEDSAMYFCAIPTVFNYGYTFGSGTRLTVV.